A selection of T cell receptor beta chains follows, all from one sample in a study of cytomegalovirus exposure and HLA in healthy donors. Here immunoSEQ multiplex PCR was the method, and the copy in TCRdb shows in-frame clones only, minus some. This sample's clone table lists around 74,000 clones. Sequencing was carried out using PBMCs. Every receptor here comes from a man aged 50-59 years in good health and CMV-seropositive. Each CDR3 is given with its conserved first and last residue. Each record gives: D gene, J gene, V gene, CDR3 DNA, CDR3 protein. The D gene is left open where the match is weak.

D: NA
J: TRBJ2-2
V: TRBV5-1
DNA: TGCGCCAGCAGCACCCAAGTGGGCTCCAGCATTTACACCGGGGAGCTGTTTTTT
CDR3: CASSTQVGSSIYTGELFF

D: NA
J: TRBJ1-2
V: TRBV12-5
DNA: TGTGCTAGTGGGGCCACCAACTATGGCTACACCTTC
CDR3: CASGATNYGYTF

D: NA
J: TRBJ1-4
V: TRBV11-2
DNA: TGTGCCAGCAGCTTTGACCCAGGGAGGAATGAAAAACTGTTTTTT
CDR3: CASSFDPGRNEKLFF

D: NA
J: TRBJ2-1
V: TRBV7-2
DNA: TGTGCCAGCAGCCGACTAGGGGGCGATGAGCAGTTCTTC
CDR3: CASSRLGGDEQFF

D: NA
J: TRBJ2-2
V: TRBV5-1
DNA: TGCGCCAGCAGCTTGGCGTGGGAGCAAGGCGGGGAGCTGTTTTTT
CDR3: CASSLAWEQGGELFF

D: TRBD1
J: TRBJ1-1
V: TRBV29-1
DNA: TGCAGCGTTGAGACCGCACAGGGGGCGCGGACTGAAGCTTTCTTT
CDR3: CSVETAQGARTEAFF

D: TRBD2
J: TRBJ2-1
V: TRBV4-1
DNA: TGCGCCAGCAGCACCGGACTAGCGGGAGAGAGGGACAATGAGCAGTTCTTC
CDR3: CASSTGLAGERDNEQFF

D: NA
J: TRBJ1-5
V: TRBV6-1
DNA: TGTGCCAGCAGTGAATATAGGGGGGGCCCACAGCCCCAGCATTTT
CDR3: CASSEYRGGPQPQHF

D: NA
J: TRBJ2-7
V: TRBV5-6
DNA: TGTGCCAGCAGCTTGGGTAGTTCCTACGAGCAGTACTTC
CDR3: CASSLGSSYEQYF

D: NA
J: TRBJ2-5
V: TRBV18
DNA: TGTGCCAGCTCACCACCGGAGGCTTACCAAGAGACCCAGTACTTC
CDR3: CASSPPEAYQETQYF

D: TRBD1
J: TRBJ2-7
V: TRBV7-9
DNA: TGTGCCAGCGGACAGGGGGTTTACGAGCAGTACTTC
CDR3: CASGQGVYEQYF

D: NA
J: TRBJ2-5
V: TRBV19
DNA: TGTGCCAGTAGTATAGATCAGGGGGAGACCCAGTACTTC
CDR3: CASSIDQGETQYF

D: NA
J: TRBJ1-1
V: TRBV6-1
DNA: TGTGCCGTTATTAGGCGCGGGGACACTGAAGCTTTCTTT
CDR3: CAVIRRGDTEAFF

D: TRBD2
J: TRBJ2-1
V: TRBV7-2
DNA: TGTGCCAGCAGCTTAATAGCGGGACTAGCGGACAATGAGCAGTTCTTC
CDR3: CASSLIAGLADNEQFF

D: NA
J: TRBJ2-1
V: TRBV19
DNA: TGTGCCAGTAGTATAGGGGACATTCACAATGAGCAGTTCTTC
CDR3: CASSIGDIHNEQFF

D: NA
J: TRBJ2-6
V: TRBV10-3
DNA: TGTGCCATCAGTGATAGGGGGTCTGGGGCCAACGTCCTGACTTTC
CDR3: CAISDRGSGANVLTF

D: NA
J: TRBJ2-5
V: TRBV7-2
DNA: TGTGCCAGCAGCTTAAATAAGCGAGAGACCCAGTACTTC
CDR3: CASSLNKRETQYF

D: TRBD2
J: TRBJ2-1
V: TRBV19
DNA: TGTGCCAGTGGCCAGGGACTAGCGATGGATGAGCAGTTCTTC
CDR3: CASGQGLAMDEQFF

D: NA
J: TRBJ1-1
V: TRBV5-8
DNA: TGTGCCAGAAGCCGGGGAGGAACCACTGAAGCTTTCTTT
CDR3: CARSRGGTTEAFF

D: NA
J: TRBJ1-1
V: TRBV7-8
DNA: TGTGCCACATATCCAGGGATTAGGGTTACTGAAGCTTTCTTT
CDR3: CATYPGIRVTEAFF

D: NA
J: TRBJ1-5
V: TRBV9
DNA: TGTGCCAGCAGCGCTCAGGGATACGCGCCGGGGGACAATCAGCCCCAGCATTTT
CDR3: CASSAQGYAPGDNQPQHF

D: NA
J: TRBJ1-5
V: TRBV19
DNA: TGTGCCAGTAGTATCGGAGGGGAACAGCCCCAGCATTTT
CDR3: CASSIGGEQPQHF

D: NA
J: TRBJ1-1
V: TRBV9
DNA: TGTGCCAGCAGCGTAGGGGGCCCTGTCACTGAAGCTTTCTTT
CDR3: CASSVGGPVTEAFF

D: TRBD1
J: TRBJ1-2
V: TRBV19
DNA: TGTGCCAGTAGTCCGGCAGGATACAGGGGGGACTATGGCTACACCTTC
CDR3: CASSPAGYRGDYGYTF

D: NA
J: TRBJ2-1
V: TRBV14
DNA: TGTGCCAGCAGCCAAGCCGGGCGGGGAACCTACAATGAGCAGTTCTTC
CDR3: CASSQAGRGTYNEQFF

D: NA
J: TRBJ2-7
V: TRBV19
DNA: TGTGCCAGTTCGGGGGGCCTGGCAGGGGATTCCTACGAGCAGTACTTC
CDR3: CASSGGLAGDSYEQYF

D: NA
J: TRBJ1-2
V: TRBV19
DNA: TGTGCCAGTAGTATAGATCTAGGAGTGAGCGGGGCAGGTGATGGCTACACCTTC
CDR3: CASSIDLGVSGAGDGYTF

D: NA
J: TRBJ1-6
V: TRBV15
DNA: TGTGCCACCAGCAGTTTTCAGCAGGGCGTTGATTCACCCCTCCACTTT
CDR3: CATSSFQQGVDSPLHF

D: NA
J: TRBJ1-2
V: TRBV5-1
DNA: TGCGCCAGCAGCTTGGAGGCAGGTGCCTATGGCTACACCTTC
CDR3: CASSLEAGAYGYTF

D: NA
J: TRBJ2-7
V: TRBV10-3
DNA: TGTGCCATCAGTGACCGGGACTCCTCCTACGAGCAGTACTTC
CDR3: CAISDRDSSYEQYF

D: NA
J: TRBJ2-3
V: TRBV6-1
DNA: TGTGCCAGCACCCATTCCACAGATACGCAGTATTTT
CDR3: CASTHSTDTQYF

D: NA
J: TRBJ1-2
V: TRBV27
DNA: TGTGCCAGCAGTCCGCAGGGGAACTATGGCTACACCTTC
CDR3: CASSPQGNYGYTF

D: TRBD2
J: TRBJ2-1
V: TRBV9
DNA: TGTGCCAGCAGCCAGGGAGCGGGGGGGCCCCCCTACAATGAGCAGTTCTTC
CDR3: CASSQGAGGPPYNEQFF

D: NA
J: TRBJ2-7
V: TRBV5-1
DNA: TGCGCCAGCAGCTTGGGGACGTCGGGAAGCGAGCAGTACTTC
CDR3: CASSLGTSGSEQYF

D: NA
J: TRBJ1-5
V: TRBV4-1
DNA: TGCGCCAGCAGCCAGATTACCGGAGGGGCCCTCAATCAGCCCCAGCATTTT
CDR3: CASSQITGGALNQPQHF

D: TRBD2
J: TRBJ2-7
V: TRBV5-1
DNA: TGCGCCAGCAGCCTCTGGACTAGCGGGAGTTACGAGCAGTACTTC
CDR3: CASSLWTSGSYEQYF

D: TRBD2
J: TRBJ2-1
V: TRBV29-1
DNA: TGCAGCGTTGCCCTAGCGGGAGCTATCTCCTACAATGAGCAGTTCTTC
CDR3: CSVALAGAISYNEQFF

D: NA
J: TRBJ1-3
V: TRBV28
DNA: TGTGCCAGCAGTAACGGGGGGGCATCGGGTGGAAACACCATATATTTT
CDR3: CASSNGGASGGNTIYF

D: TRBD2
J: TRBJ2-1
V: TRBV6-5
DNA: TGTGCCAGCAGCCCGGGACTAGCGAGGAGGAATGAGCAGTTCTTC
CDR3: CASSPGLARRNEQFF

D: NA
J: TRBJ1-5
V: TRBV21-1
DNA: TGTGCCAGCAGCAAGTCGTGGGCAGGGGGTCGAGGTAGTCAGCCCCAGCATTTT
CDR3: CASSKSWAGGRGSQPQHF

D: TRBD1
J: TRBJ1-2
V: TRBV5-6
DNA: TGTGCCAGCAGCTCTCCCCGGACAGGCTATGGCTACACCTTC
CDR3: CASSSPRTGYGYTF

D: TRBD1
J: TRBJ1-1
V: TRBV7-9
DNA: TGTGCCAGCAGCTTATTGGGGCAGGGGGGCACTGAAGCTTTCTTT
CDR3: CASSLLGQGGTEAFF

D: NA
J: TRBJ2-7
V: TRBV6-1
DNA: TGTGCCAGCAGTGACAGGGGAGAAGGCTCCTACGAGCAGTACTTC
CDR3: CASSDRGEGSYEQYF

D: TRBD1
J: TRBJ2-5
V: TRBV2
DNA: TGTGCCAGCAGACGGGGACAGGGGAATGGAGAGACCCAGTACTTC
CDR3: CASRRGQGNGETQYF

D: NA
J: TRBJ1-2
V: TRBV28
DNA: TGTGCCAGCGAGGGAGACTATGGCTACACCTTC
CDR3: CASEGDYGYTF

D: TRBD1
J: TRBJ2-3
V: TRBV6-1
DNA: TGTGCCAGCAGAAAGGGACAGGGAAGCACAGATACGCAGTATTTT
CDR3: CASRKGQGSTDTQYF

D: TRBD1
J: TRBJ2-5
V: TRBV5-1
DNA: TGCGCCAGCAGCTACGGACAGGGTCAGGAGACCCAGTACTTC
CDR3: CASSYGQGQETQYF

D: NA
J: TRBJ2-5
V: TRBV9
DNA: TGTGCCAGCAGCGTAGAAGGGACTCTCCAAGAGACCCAGTACTTC
CDR3: CASSVEGTLQETQYF

D: NA
J: TRBJ2-5
V: TRBV6-1
DNA: TGTGCCAGCAGTGAGACGCTAGGCGTTTTGGAAGAGACCCAGTACTTC
CDR3: CASSETLGVLEETQYF